This T cell receptor (beta chain) was sequenced during a study of cytomegalovirus exposure and HLA in healthy donors. Study outcomes and limitations: There were under 200 TCR beta chains listed as cytomegalovirus-associated.

Comments on this clone: The antigen is unknown.

TCRdb's table, derived via immunoSEQ multiplex PCR, lists solely in-frame clones and lacks some. Of under 200,000 clones listed, roughly nine tenths are singletons. The sequence was collected from a woman under 30 in good health and CMV-seropositive. Sequencing was performed on PBMCs.

This chain's CDR3 is CASSLAITRNSGNTIYF. The CDR3 DNA reads as TGTGCCAGCAGCTTAGCGATTACGAGAAATTCTGGAAACACCATATATTTT. The chain recombines TRBV7-2 with TRBJ1-3; no clear D gene. The germline CDR1 and CDR2 sequences are SGHTA and FQGNSA. V shed 0 bases and J shed 1 base, with 13 bases lying between them. This CDR3 region has 17 residues.